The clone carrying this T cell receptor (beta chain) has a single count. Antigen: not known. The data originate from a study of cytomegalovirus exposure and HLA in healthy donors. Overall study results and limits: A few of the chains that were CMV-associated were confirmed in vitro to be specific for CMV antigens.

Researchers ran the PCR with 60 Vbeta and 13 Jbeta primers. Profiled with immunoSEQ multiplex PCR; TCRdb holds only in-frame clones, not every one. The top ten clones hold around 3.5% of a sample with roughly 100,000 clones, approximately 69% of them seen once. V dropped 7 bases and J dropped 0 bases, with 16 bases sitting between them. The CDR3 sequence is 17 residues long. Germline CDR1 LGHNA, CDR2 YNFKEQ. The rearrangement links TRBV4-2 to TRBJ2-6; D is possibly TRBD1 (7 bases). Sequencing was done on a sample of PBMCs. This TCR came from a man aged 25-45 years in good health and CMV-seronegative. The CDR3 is CASTSLQGGSGANVLTF. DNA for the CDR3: TGTGCCAGCACCTCTCTCCAGGGGGGCTCTGGGGCCAACGTCCTGACTTTC.